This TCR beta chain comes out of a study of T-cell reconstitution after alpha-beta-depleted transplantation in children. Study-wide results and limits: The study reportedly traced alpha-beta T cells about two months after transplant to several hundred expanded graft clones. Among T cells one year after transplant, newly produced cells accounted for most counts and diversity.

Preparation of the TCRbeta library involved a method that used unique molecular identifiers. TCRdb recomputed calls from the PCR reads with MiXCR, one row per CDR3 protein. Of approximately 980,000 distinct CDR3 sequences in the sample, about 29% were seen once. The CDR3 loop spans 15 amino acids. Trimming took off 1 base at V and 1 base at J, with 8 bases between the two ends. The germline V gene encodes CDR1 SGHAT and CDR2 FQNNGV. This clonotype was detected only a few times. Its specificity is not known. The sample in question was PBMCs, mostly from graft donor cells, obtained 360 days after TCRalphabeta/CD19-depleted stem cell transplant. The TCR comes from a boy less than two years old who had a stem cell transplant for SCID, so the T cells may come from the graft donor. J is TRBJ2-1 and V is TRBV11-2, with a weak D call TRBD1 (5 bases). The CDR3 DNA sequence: TGTGCCAGCAGCTTAGTGCCAGGGTCCTACAATGAGCAGTTCTTC. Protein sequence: CASSLVPGSYNEQFF.